The clone carrying this T cell receptor beta chain has just a few counts. Its antigen is still unknown. This record comes from a study of beta chain features in type 1 diabetes. Looking at the study overall: Age and gender were similar between patients and healthy donors, as were cell yields. Study-wide results and caveats: Type 1 diabetes patients had fewer VDJ junction insertions and more deletions.

Isolated RNA was reverse transcribed in full, so expressed TCRB transcripts were sequenced. Generated by immunoSEQ multiplex PCR, the TCRdb table keeps only in-frame clones and is missing some. The table records around 300,000 clones, about 14% of them present only once. CD4+ naive, central memory, regulatory and stem cell-like memory cells were sorted via CD45RO/CCR7/CD25/CD127/CD95/CD27. Sorted populations all had greater than 98% purity. Sequenced: central memory CD4+ T cells from blood. This clonotype was sampled from a man aged 30 to 39 in good health.

This CDR3 reads CASSSGGNTEAFF. CDR3 coding DNA: TGTGCCAGCAGCTCAGGGGGTAACACTGAAGCTTTCTTT. The V call is TRBV6-1, the J call TRBJ1-1, with 7 bases lining up with TRBD1. The CDR3 extends over 13 amino acids. Per germline, CDR1 MNHNS and CDR2 SASEGT. The junction had 3 bases not matched to a gene; V was cut back by 6 bases and J by 2 bases.